Here is one T cell receptor beta chain with its context. This sample was included in a study of blood T cell repertoires in COVID-19. With V trimmed by 6 bases and J by 4 bases, 10 bases remained unmatched. CDR1 is SGHTA, CDR2 FQGNSA, per germline. The CDR3 has 15 amino acids. TCRdb's table, derived via immunoSEQ multiplex PCR, lists solely in-frame clones and lacks some. Seen here are some 250,000 clones, about 85% observed once, and the top ten hold under 5%. The sequence was obtained from a man between 60 and 70 years old with acute or convalescent COVID-19. The chain carries TRBV7-2 and TRBJ2-7; 9 bases agree with TRBD1. The sample comprised peripheral blood. CDR3 sequence: CASRAGTGWDYEQYF. CDR3 coding DNA: TGTGCCAGCAGGGCAGGGACAGGGTGGGATTACGAGCAGTACTTC.